A selection of T cell receptor beta chains follows, all from one sample in a study of cytomegalovirus exposure and HLA in healthy donors. The method was immunoSEQ multiplex PCR; TCRdb's version includes in-frame clones alone and lacks a portion of them. The data show 150,000 to 200,000 clones, roughly 80% seen once. The sequencing input was PBMCs. All receptors come from a woman aged 45-60 years in good health and CMV-seronegative. The CDR3 runs from the conserved cysteine through the conserved F or W. The D gene is left open where the match is weak. The size field is filled for only some rows; it gives once, few, many or a size class.

.	TRBJ1-2	TRBV9	.	TGTGCCAGCAGCGTAGGGGGGGGTAGATATGGCTACACCTTC	CASSVGGGRYGYTF
.	TRBJ2-7	TRBV7-8	.	TGTGCCAGCAGCTTAAGTGCCCTTTCCTACGAGCAGTACTTC	CASSLSALSYEQYF
.	TRBJ2-6	TRBV6-5	.	TGTGCCAGCAGTTACTTTACAGCATCCGGGGCCAACGTCCTGACTTTC	CASSYFTASGANVLTF
.	TRBJ1-5	TRBV28	TRBD1	TGTGCCAGCAGTCAGCGGACAGGGGGTGGCAATCAGCCCCAGCATTTT	CASSQRTGGGNQPQHF
once	TRBJ2-3	TRBV18	TRBD1	TGTGCCAGCTCACAGGGACAGGGGTCAGATACGCAGTATTTT	CASSQGQGSDTQYF
.	TRBJ2-3	TRBV7-3	TRBD2	TGTGCCAGCAGCCCCGCTAGCGGGTCCACAGATACGCAGTATTTT	CASSPASGSTDTQYF
.	TRBJ2-1	TRBV18	TRBD2	TGTGCCAGCTCACAGGGACTAGCAACTACGGATGAGCAGTTCTTC	CASSQGLATTDEQFF
.	TRBJ1-3	TRBV9	.	TGTGCCAGCAGCCCTCGACAGGATTTCGCTGGAAACACCATATATTTT	CASSPRQDFAGNTIYF
.	TRBJ1-2	TRBV7-8	.	TGTGCCAGCAGCTTAGGGGAGGGGCCAGTCGCGAGGAGGGACTATGGCTACACCTTC	CASSLGEGPVARRDYGYTF
.	TRBJ1-2	TRBV15	TRBD1	TGTGCCACCAGCAGCCCTTATCCGGGACAGGGAGGCTACACCTTC	CATSSPYPGQGGYTF
.	TRBJ2-1	TRBV12-5	.	TGTGCTAGTGGTCAGGGAGGATCCTACAATGAGCAGTTCTTC	CASGQGGSYNEQFF
.	TRBJ2-7	TRBV5-1	TRBD2	TGCGCCAGCAGGGACGCAAGGGGAGGGGCCGTTTCCTACGAGCAGTACTTC	CASRDARGGAVSYEQYF
once	TRBJ1-2	TRBV5-6	.	TGTGCCAGCAGCTTGCGTCCAGTTCGTGGCTACACCTTC	CASSLRPVRGYTF
.	TRBJ2-1	TRBV11-2	TRBD2	TGTGCCAGCAGCTCGAGACTAGCGGGGGGGCCCTACAATGAGCAGTTCTTC	CASSSRLAGGPYNEQFF
.	TRBJ2-1	TRBV19	TRBD2	TGTGCCAGTAGTCTTAATAGCGGGGCTCCCTACAATGAGCAGTTCTTC	CASSLNSGAPYNEQFF
once	TRBJ2-4	TRBV9	.	TGTGCCAGCAGCCCCCTTCAAAAGGGGTTCAACATTCAGTACTTC	CASSPLQKGFNIQYF
.	TRBJ1-1	TRBV6-5	TRBD1	TGTGCCAGCAGTTACGGACAGGGGGCGGTTGAAGCTTTCTTT	CASSYGQGAVEAFF
few	TRBJ1-2	TRBV5-6	TRBD1	TGTGCCAGCAGCGGCGGACAGGGAGGATATGGCTACACCTTC	CASSGGQGGYGYTF
.	TRBJ2-1	TRBV5-1	.	TGCGCCAGCAGCTCCCATGCGAAAGAGAGGGACAATGGGCAGTTCTTC	CASSSHAKERDNGQFF
.	TRBJ2-6	TRBV19	TRBD1	TGTGCCAGTACCCGGACAGGTCTAGGGGGGGCCAACGTCCTGACTTTC	CASTRTGLGGANVLTF
.	TRBJ2-2	TRBV10-3	.	TGTGCCATCAGTGCTAAGGGGGGGGGAAGCACCGGGGAGCTGTTTTTT	CAISAKGGGSTGELFF
.	TRBJ1-1	TRBV27	TRBD1	TGTGCCAGCAGTCGATGGGACAGAATGAACACTGAAGCTTTCTTT	CASSRWDRMNTEAFF
.	TRBJ2-7	TRBV5-1	TRBD1	TGCGCCAGCGGGACAGGGGGGATCGACGAGCAGTACTTC	CASGTGGIDEQYF
once	TRBJ2-1	TRBV9	.	TGTGCCAGCAGCGGTACGCGGGGCTATAATGAGCAGTTCTTC	CASSGTRGYNEQFF
.	TRBJ2-5	TRBV29-1	.	TGCAGCGTTGTCACAGGACAAGAGACCCAGTACTTC	CSVVTGQETQYF
once	TRBJ2-1	TRBV7-9	.	TGTGCCAGCAGCTTAGGGGGCGGGATTGAGCAGTTCTTC	CASSLGGGIEQFF
.	TRBJ2-7	TRBV5-4	TRBD2	TGTGCCAGCAGCACCCGGACTAGCGGCCCCTACGAGCAGTACTTC	CASSTRTSGPYEQYF
few	TRBJ1-5	TRBV7-9	TRBD1	TGTGCCAGCAGCTTAGACGACAGGGGGTGGGCAAATCAGCCCCAGCATTTT	CASSLDDRGWANQPQHF
few	TRBJ2-1	TRBV5-1	TRBD2	TGCGCCAGCAGCTTGCATGAAGCGGGAGGGCCTGATTTTTTTGTCAATGAGCAGTTCTTC	CASSLHEAGGPDFFVNEQFF
.	TRBJ2-1	TRBV11-3	.	TGTGCCAGCAGCGGAAGGGGTAATGAGCAGTTCTTC	CASSGRGNEQFF
.	TRBJ1-1	TRBV7-3	.	TGTGCCAGCAGCTTACAGAGGCAGGGGAACACTGAAGCTTTCTTT	CASSLQRQGNTEAFF